This TCR beta chain is drawn from a study of Ad26.COV2.S vaccination and SARS-CoV-2 variants. The germline CDR1 and CDR2 sequences are SEHNR and FQNEAQ (reference sequence). The CDR3 has 14 amino acids. V dropped 3 bases and J dropped 10 bases, with 18 bases sitting between them. Libraries were prepared by immunoSEQ multiplex PCR; TCRdb keeps only in-frame clonotypes and omits some of them. The top ten hold about 1.9% of the sample, which has about 400,000 clones, 89% seen once. The treatment was: around 19 received Ad26.COV2.S at low or high dose, single or two shots; roughly 5 received placebo; per-sample allocation not given. Day 63 after the first injection of vaccine or placebo was the sampling time.

The starting material was peripheral blood, obtained in a trial of Ad26.COV2.S vaccine versus placebo. V gene TRBV7-9 combines with J gene TRBJ1-2; D is unclear. This sequence originates from a person aged 18-65 years who received the Ad26.COV2.S COVID-19 vaccine or a placebo. CDR3 in DNA: TGTGCCAGCAGCTTCGGCGAAAGAGGGCTAGACTACACCTTC. Amino acids: CASSFGERGLDYTF. Variable domain in full (rest from reference TRBV7-9 and TRBJ1-2): DTGVSQNPRHKITKRGQNVTFRCDPISEHNRLYWYRQTLGQGPEFLTYFQNEAQLEKSRLLSDRFSAERPKGSFSTLEIQRTEQGDSAMYLCASSFGERGLDYTFGSGTRLTVV.